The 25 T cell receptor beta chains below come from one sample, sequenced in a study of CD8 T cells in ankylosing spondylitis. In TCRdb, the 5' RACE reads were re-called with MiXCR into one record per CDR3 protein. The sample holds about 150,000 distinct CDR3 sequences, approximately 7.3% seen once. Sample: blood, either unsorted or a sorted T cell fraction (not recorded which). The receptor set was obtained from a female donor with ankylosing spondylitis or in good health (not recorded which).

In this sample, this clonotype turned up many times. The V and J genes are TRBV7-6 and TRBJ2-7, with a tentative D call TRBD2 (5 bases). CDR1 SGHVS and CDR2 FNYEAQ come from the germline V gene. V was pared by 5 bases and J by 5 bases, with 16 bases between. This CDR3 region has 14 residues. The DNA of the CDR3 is TGTGCCAGCAGCCTGCAAGTAGCGAGCGACGAGCAGTACTTC. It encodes CASSLQVASDEQYF.

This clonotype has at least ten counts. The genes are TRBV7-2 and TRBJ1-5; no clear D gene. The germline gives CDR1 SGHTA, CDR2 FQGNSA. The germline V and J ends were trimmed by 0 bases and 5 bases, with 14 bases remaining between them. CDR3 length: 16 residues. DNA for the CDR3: TGTGCCAGCAGCTTAGCGGTGACGGGTAGGGATCAGCCCCAGCATTTT. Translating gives CASSLAVTGRDQPQHF.

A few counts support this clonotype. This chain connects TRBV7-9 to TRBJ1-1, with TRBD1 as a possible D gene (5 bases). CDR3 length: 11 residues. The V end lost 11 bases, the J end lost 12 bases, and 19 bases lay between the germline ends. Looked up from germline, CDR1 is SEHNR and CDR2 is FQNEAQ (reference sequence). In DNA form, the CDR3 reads TGTGCCCCAAGTCAGGCGGAGGGGACTTTCTTT. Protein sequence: CAPSQAEGTFF.

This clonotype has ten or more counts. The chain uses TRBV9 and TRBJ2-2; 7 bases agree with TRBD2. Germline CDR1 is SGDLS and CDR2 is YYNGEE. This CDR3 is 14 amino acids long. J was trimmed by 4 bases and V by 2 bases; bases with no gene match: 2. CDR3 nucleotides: TGTGCCAGCAGCGTCCGACTAGCCACCGGGGAGCTGTTTTTT. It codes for CASSVRLATGELFF.

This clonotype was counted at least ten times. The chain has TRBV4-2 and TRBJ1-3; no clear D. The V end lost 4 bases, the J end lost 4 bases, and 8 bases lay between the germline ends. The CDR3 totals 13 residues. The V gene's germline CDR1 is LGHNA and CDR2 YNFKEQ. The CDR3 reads CASSPNPGNTIYF. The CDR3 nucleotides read TGTGCCAGCAGCCCCAACCCGGGAAACACCATATATTTT.

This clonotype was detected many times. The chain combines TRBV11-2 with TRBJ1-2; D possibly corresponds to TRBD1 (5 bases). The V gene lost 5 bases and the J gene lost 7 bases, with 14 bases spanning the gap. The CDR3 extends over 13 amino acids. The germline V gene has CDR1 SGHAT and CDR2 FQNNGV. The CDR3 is CASSPGWGGGYTF. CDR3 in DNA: TGTGCCAGCAGCCCCGGTTGGGGCGGTGGCTACACCTTC.

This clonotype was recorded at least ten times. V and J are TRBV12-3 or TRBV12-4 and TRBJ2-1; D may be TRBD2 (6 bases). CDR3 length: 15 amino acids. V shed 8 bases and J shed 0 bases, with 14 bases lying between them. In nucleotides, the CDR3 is TGTGCCAGCCTGGAGGGGTCGAGCTCCTACAATGAGCAGTTCTTC. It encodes CASLEGSSSYNEQFF.

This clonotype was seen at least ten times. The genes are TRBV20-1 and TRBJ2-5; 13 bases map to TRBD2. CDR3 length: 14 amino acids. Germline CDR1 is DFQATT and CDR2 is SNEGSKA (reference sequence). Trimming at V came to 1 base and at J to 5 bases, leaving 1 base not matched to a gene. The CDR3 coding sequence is TGCAGTGCTAGAGGGGGACTAGCGGGGGAGACCCAGTACTTC. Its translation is CSARGGLAGETQYF.

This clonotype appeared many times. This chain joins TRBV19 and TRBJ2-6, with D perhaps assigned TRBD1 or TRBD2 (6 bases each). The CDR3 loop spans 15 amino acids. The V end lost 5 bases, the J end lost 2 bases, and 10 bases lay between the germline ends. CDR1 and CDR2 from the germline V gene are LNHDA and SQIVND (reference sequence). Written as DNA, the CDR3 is TGTGCCAGTAGTTTCGGGGGCACTGGGGCCAACGTCCTGACTTTC. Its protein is CASSFGGTGANVLTF.

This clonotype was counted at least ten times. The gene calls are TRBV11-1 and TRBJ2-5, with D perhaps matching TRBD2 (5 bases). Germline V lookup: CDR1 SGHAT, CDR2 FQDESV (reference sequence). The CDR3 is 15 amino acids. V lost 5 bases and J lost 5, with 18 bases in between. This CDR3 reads CASSPGFAVYETQYF. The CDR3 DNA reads TGTGCCAGCAGCCCGGGATTTGCGGTCTATGAGACCCAGTACTTC.

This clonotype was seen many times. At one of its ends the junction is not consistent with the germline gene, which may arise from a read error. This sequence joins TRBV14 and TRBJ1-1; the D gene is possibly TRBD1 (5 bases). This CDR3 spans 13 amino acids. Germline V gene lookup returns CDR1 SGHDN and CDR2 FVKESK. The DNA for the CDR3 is TGTGCCACCACTCCAAGACAGTCAAGCCCTCCGGGCTTT. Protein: CATTPRQSSPPGF.

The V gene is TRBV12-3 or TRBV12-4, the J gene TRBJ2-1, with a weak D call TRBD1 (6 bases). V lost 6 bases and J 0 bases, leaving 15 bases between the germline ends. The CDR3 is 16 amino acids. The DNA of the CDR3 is TGTGCCAGCAGGTCCTGGGGGCGAGCCTCCTACAATGAGCAGTTCTTC. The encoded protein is CASRSWGRASYNEQFF.

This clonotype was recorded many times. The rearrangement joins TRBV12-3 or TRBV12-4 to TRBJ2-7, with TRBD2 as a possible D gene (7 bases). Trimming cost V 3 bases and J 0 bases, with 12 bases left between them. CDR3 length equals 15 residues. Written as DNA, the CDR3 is TGTGCCAGCAGTTTCGCGGGGGCGAGCTCCTACGAGCAGTACTTC. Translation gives CASSFAGASSYEQYF.

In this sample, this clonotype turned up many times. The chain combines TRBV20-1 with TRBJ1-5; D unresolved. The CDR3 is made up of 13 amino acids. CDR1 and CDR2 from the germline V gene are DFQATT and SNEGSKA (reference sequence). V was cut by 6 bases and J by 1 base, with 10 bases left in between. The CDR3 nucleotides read TGCAGTGCCAAAGATCCAAGCAATCAGCCCCAGCATTTT. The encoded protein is CSAKDPSNQPQHF.

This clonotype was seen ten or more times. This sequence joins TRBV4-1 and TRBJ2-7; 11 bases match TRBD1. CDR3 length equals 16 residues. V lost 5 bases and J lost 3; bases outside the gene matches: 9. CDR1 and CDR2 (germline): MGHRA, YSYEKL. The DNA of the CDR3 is TGCGCCAGCAGCATAACACCGGGACAGGGGGTCTACGAGCAGTACTTC. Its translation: CASSITPGQGVYEQYF.

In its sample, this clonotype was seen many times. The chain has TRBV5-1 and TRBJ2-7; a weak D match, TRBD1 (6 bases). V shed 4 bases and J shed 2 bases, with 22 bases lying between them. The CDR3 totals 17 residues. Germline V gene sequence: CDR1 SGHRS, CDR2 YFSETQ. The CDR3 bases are TGCGCCAGCAGCCTGACGATTGGACAGCGAGGCACCTACGAGCAGTACTTC. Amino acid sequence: CASSLTIGQRGTYEQYF.

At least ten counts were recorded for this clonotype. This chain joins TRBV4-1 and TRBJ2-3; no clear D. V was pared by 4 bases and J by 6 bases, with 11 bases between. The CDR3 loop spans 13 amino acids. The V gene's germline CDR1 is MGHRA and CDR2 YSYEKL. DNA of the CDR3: TGCGCCAGCAGCCCATCGGTAAGCGATACGCAGTATTTT. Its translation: CASSPSVSDTQYF.

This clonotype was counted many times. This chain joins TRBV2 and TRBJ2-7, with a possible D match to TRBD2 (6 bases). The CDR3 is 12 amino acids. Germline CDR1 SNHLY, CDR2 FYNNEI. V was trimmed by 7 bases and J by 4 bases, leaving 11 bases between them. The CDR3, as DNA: TGTGCCAGCACGCCGGGGGTTTACGAGCAGTACTTC. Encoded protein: CASTPGVYEQYF.

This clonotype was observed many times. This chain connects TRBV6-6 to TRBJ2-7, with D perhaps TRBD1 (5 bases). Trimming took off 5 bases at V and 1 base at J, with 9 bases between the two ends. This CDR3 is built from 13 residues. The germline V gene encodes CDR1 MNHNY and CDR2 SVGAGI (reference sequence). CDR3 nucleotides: TGTGCCAGCAGTAAGACAGTATCCTACGAGCAGTACTTC. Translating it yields CASSKTVSYEQYF.

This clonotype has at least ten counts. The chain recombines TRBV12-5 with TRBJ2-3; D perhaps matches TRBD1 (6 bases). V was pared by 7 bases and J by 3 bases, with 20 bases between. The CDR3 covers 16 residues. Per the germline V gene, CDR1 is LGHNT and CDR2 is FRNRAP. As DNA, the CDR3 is TGTGCTAGTGCCCTCCTACCGGGACAAGGGACAGATACGCAGTATTTT. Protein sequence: CASALLPGQGTDTQYF.

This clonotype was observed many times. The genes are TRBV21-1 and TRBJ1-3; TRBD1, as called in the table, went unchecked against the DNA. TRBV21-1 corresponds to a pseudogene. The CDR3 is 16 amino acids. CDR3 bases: TGTGCCAGCAGCCCGGGGCGGGGGAGCTCTGGAAACACCATATATTTT. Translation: CASSPGRGSSGNTIYF.

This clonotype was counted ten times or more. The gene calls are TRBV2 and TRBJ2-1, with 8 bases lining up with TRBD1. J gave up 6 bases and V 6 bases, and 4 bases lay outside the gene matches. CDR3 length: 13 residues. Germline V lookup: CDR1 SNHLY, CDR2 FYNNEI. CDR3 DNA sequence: TGTGCCAGCAGGGACAGGGTGAGCAATGAGCAGTTCTTC. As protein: CASRDRVSNEQFF.

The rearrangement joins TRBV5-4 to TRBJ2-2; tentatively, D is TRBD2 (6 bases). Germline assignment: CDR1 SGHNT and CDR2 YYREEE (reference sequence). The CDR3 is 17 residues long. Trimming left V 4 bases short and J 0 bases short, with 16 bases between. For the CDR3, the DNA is TGTGCCAGCAGCGGGGGGACTGGGTGGGCGAACACCGGGGAGCTGTTTTTT. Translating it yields CASSGGTGWANTGELFF.

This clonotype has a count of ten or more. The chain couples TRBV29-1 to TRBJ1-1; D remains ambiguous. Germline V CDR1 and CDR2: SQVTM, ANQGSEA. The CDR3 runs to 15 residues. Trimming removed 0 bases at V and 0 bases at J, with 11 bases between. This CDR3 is CSVEDGTGLNTEAFF. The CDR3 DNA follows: TGCAGCGTTGAAGATGGAACGGGCTTGAACACTGAAGCTTTCTTT.

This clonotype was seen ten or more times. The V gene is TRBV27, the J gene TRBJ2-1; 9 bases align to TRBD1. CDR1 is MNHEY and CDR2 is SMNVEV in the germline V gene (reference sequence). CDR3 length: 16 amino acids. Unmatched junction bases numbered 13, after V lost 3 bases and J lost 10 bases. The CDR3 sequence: CASSFLGTGLTGEQFF. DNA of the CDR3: TGTGCCAGCAGTTTTTTGGGGACAGGGCTTACAGGGGAGCAGTTCTTC.